These T cell receptor beta chains were read from a single sample in a study of sequential checkpoint blockade in melanoma. Profiling relied on immunoSEQ multiplex PCR, and the TCRdb table lists in-frame clones only, not all of them. The sample has 20,000 to 25,000 clones, 82% seen once; the top ten hold 9.5% to 13%. Sequencing used CD8+ T cells sorted from blood (inferred from file names), obtained from a patient given nivolumab and ipilimumab in sequence. These TCRs come from a human donor with melanoma. Each CDR3 is given with its conserved first and last residue. The D gene is left open where the match is weak. Rows may omit the clone size; those that give it use once, few, many or a size class.

J: TRBJ2-5; D: TRBD2; size: NA; V: TRBV14; CDR3: CASSQRSSGSETQYF; DNA: TGTGCCAGCAGCCAGAGGAGTAGCGGGTCAGAGACCCAGTACTTC
J: TRBJ2-2; D: NA; size: NA; V: TRBV27; CDR3: CASRQIKGGGRGGELFF; DNA: TGTGCCAGCAGGCAGATCAAGGGAGGGGGGCGTGGCGGGGAGCTGTTTTTT
J: TRBJ1-2; D: NA; size: NA; V: TRBV9; CDR3: CASSVDIASYGYTF; DNA: TGTGCCAGCAGCGTAGACATAGCCTCCTATGGCTACACCTTC
J: TRBJ1-3; D: TRBD1; size: NA; V: TRBV30; CDR3: CAWSTPAGWTGGVGNTIYF; DNA: TGTGCCTGGAGTACACCAGCCGGATGGACAGGGGGCGTGGGAAACACCATATATTTT
J: TRBJ1-1; D: NA; size: NA; V: TRBV10-3; CDR3: CAISSQTNTEAFF; DNA: TGTGCCATCAGCTCACAGACGAACACTGAAGCTTTCTTT
J: TRBJ2-4; D: NA; size: NA; V: TRBV11-2; CDR3: CASSLTGVTTKNIQYF; DNA: TGTGCCAGCAGCTTGACGGGAGTGACGACCAAAAACATTCAGTACTTC
J: TRBJ2-3; D: NA; size: NA; V: TRBV7-2; CDR3: CASSLLRQGTDTQYF; DNA: TGTGCCAGCAGCCTATTAAGACAGGGCACAGATACGCAGTATTTT
J: TRBJ2-7; D: NA; size: once; V: TRBV7-2; CDR3: CASSSTEQFFYEQYF; DNA: TGTGCCAGCAGCTCGACTGAGCAGTTTTTTTACGAGCAGTACTTC
J: TRBJ2-1; D: TRBD2; size: NA; V: TRBV19; CDR3: CASSALGLAGANEQFF; DNA: TGTGCCAGTAGTGCCCTGGGACTAGCGGGAGCCAATGAGCAGTTCTTC
J: TRBJ2-1; D: NA; size: NA; V: TRBV11-2; CDR3: CASSFREVGYNEQFF; DNA: TGTGCCAGCAGCTTTAGAGAGGTTGGGTACAATGAGCAGTTCTTC
J: TRBJ1-2; D: TRBD1; size: NA; V: TRBV6-5; CDR3: CASSYATGTGSHGYTF; DNA: TGTGCCAGCAGCTACGCGACCGGGACAGGGTCTCATGGCTACACCTTC
J: TRBJ2-5; D: TRBD1; size: few; V: TRBV29-1; CDR3: CSVSSAGTGDGTQYF; DNA: TGCAGCGTGTCCTCAGCCGGGACAGGGGATGGGACCCAGTACTTC
J: TRBJ2-1; D: TRBD2; size: NA; V: TRBV4-3; CDR3: CASSQDTSGSLGEQFF; DNA: TGCGCCAGCAGCCAAGATACTAGCGGGAGCTTGGGTGAGCAGTTCTTC
J: TRBJ1-4; D: NA; size: NA; V: TRBV28; CDR3: CASKPGQIAATNEKLFF; DNA: TGTGCCAGCAAACCAGGACAGATAGCTGCAACTAATGAAAAACTGTTTTTT
J: TRBJ1-4; D: TRBD1; size: NA; V: TRBV2; CDR3: CASSAGQSNEKLFF; DNA: TGTGCCAGCAGTGCGGGACAGAGTAATGAAAAACTGTTTTTT
J: TRBJ1-1; D: TRBD1; size: NA; V: TRBV19; CDR3: CASSIDPTGVNTEAFF; DNA: TGTGCCAGTAGTATAGATCCGACAGGGGTGAACACTGAAGCTTTCTTT
J: TRBJ1-2; D: NA; size: NA; V: TRBV30; CDR3: CAWVRNYGYTF; DNA: TGTGCCTGGGTCAGAAACTATGGCTACACCTTC
J: TRBJ1-5; D: TRBD1; size: NA; V: TRBV5-8; CDR3: CASSLGQGISNQPQHF; DNA: TGTGCCAGCAGCTTGGGACAGGGGATCAGCAATCAGCCCCAGCATTTT
J: TRBJ1-2; D: NA; size: NA; V: TRBV6-6; CDR3: CASSYVRGSNYGYTF; DNA: TGTGCCAGCAGTTACGTTAGGGGATCGAACTATGGCTACACCTTC
J: TRBJ1-3; D: NA; size: NA; V: TRBV6-6; CDR3: CASSLYSGNTIYF; DNA: TGTGCCAGCAGTCTGTACTCTGGAAACACCATATATTTT
J: TRBJ2-3; D: NA; size: NA; V: TRBV18; CDR3: CASSPWVLGNTNTQYF; DNA: TGTGCCAGCTCACCGTGGGTTCTAGGAAACACAAATACGCAGTATTTT
J: TRBJ1-4; D: NA; size: NA; V: TRBV6-4; CDR3: CASSDSGAPDEKLFF; DNA: TGTGCCAGCAGTGACTCAGGGGCGCCGGATGAAAAACTGTTTTTT
J: TRBJ2-1; D: TRBD2; size: NA; V: TRBV18; CDR3: CASSATALRMTSGRGEQFF; DNA: TGTGCCAGCTCAGCCACAGCGCTCAGGATGACTAGCGGGAGAGGGGAGCAGTTCTTC